This T cell receptor beta chain emerged from a study of control samples from healthy donors and cancer patients. The method was immunoSEQ multiplex PCR; TCRdb's version includes in-frame clones alone and lacks a portion of them. The sample includes 82,000 or so clones, 85% to 95% of them seen just once. Germline CDR1 and CDR2: MNHEY and SMNVEV (reference sequence). V was pared by 7 bases and J by 3 bases, with 16 bases between. The CDR3 totals 14 residues. The V gene is TRBV27, the J gene TRBJ2-7; D possibly corresponds to TRBD2 (6 bases). The specimen was blood. This clonotype was obtained from a woman aged 18-35 years in good health. The CDR3 spells CASTSPGGLYEQYF. The CDR3, as DNA: TGTGCCAGCACCAGTCCCGGGGGTCTCTACGAGCAGTACTTC.